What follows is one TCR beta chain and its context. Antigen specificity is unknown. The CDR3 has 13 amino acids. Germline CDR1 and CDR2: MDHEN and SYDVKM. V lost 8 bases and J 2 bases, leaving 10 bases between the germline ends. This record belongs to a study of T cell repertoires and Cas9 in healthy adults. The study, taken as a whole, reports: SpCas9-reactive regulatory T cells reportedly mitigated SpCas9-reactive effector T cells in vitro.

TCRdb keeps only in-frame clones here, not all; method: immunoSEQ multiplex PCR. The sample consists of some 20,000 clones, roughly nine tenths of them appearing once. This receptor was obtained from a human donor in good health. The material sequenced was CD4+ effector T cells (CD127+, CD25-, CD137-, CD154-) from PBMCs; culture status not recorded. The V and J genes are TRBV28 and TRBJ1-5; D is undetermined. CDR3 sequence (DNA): TGTGCCAGCCAGGACGACGGCAATCAGCCCCAGCATTTT. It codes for CASQDDGNQPQHF.